The next 3 T cell receptor beta chains were all read from a single sample in a study of T cell responses to AZD1222 COVID-19 vaccine (dated by TCRdb to about 2021). The time point label corresponds to: about 28 days (+/-7) after the second vaccine dose. The method behind the library was the immunoSEQ multiplex PCR assay. Imported from immuneACCESS, the table was reduced by TCRdb to in-frame sequences with V and J called. These copies leave out some clones; in studies compared against another copy, an unresolved V gene accounts for under half, and the cause of the remainder is not known. The sample yields under 30,000 clones; around nine tenths were counted once. Of the sample, 30% to 40% is held by the ten largest clones. Sequences were derived from peripheral blood, sampled 28 days after the second AZD1222 dose. The receptors originated from an adult who received the AZD1222 COVID-19 vaccine.

This chain links TRBV28 with TRBJ2-6; D not certain. This CDR3 has 13 residues. V shed 3 bases and J shed 4 bases, with 4 bases lying between them. The germline V gene encodes CDR1 MDHEN and CDR2 SYDVKM. The CDR3 DNA reads TGTGCCAGCAGTTTCTCCGGGGCCAACGTCCTGACTTTC. The encoded protein is CASSFSGANVLTF.

The rearrangement joins TRBV2 to TRBJ1-1; perhaps TRBD1 as D (5 bases). The germline CDR1 and CDR2 sequences are SNHLY and FYNNEI. Deletions cut 4 bases from V and 7 bases from J, with 16 bases between. The CDR3 length is 14 residues. CDR3 DNA sequence: TGTGCCAGCAGTGGGGACCTTAGAGGGCTTGAAGCTTTCTTT. Its translation: CASSGDLRGLEAFF.

The chain combines TRBV27 with TRBJ2-5, with 11 bases identical to TRBD2. CDR1 MNHEY and CDR2 SMNVEV come from the germline V gene (reference sequence). V dropped 6 bases and J dropped 3; count of bases not matched to a gene: 6. The CDR3 consists of 15 residues. The DNA for the CDR3 is TGTGCCAGCAGCACACTAGCGGGAGTAAAAGAGACCCAGTACTTC. It codes for CASSTLAGVKETQYF.